This TCR beta chain was obtained from a study of prognosis after radiotherapy for stage I lung cancer. Study context: Following radiotherapy, four patients went on to present distant metastases at a median of around seven months, and more than 12 exhibited no significant progression. Regarding the study as a whole: Patients who went on to get distant metastases had lower Shannon entropy after stereotactic body radiation therapy.

CDR3 length: 13 amino acids. The ends were cut back, 7 bases at V and 2 bases at J, with 10 bases in the middle. Genomic DNA yielded TCR beta CDR3, amplified by two-round multiplex PCR. Amplification during the initial PCR round employed primers specific to each TRBV and TRBJ gene. During the second PCR round, universal primers were used. Each CDR3 protein gets one entry after TCRdb re-called the multiplex PCR reads with MiXCR. The sample includes 20,000 or so distinct CDR3 sequences, approximately 26% of them seen just once. This clonotype was found many times. The antigen is unknown. The sequences come from PBMCs, collected before or after stereotactic body radiation therapy (not recorded which). This sequence joins TRBV12-3 or TRBV12-4 and TRBJ2-3; TRBD1 is a possible D gene (6 bases). This sequence was found in a donor aged 50 or older with non-small cell lung cancer. The CDR3 here is CASTQGLTDTQYF. CDR3 coding DNA: TGTGCCAGCACTCAGGGGCTCACAGATACGCAGTATTTT.